This T cell receptor beta chain was identified in a study of blood T cell repertoires in COVID-19. Sequenced by immunoSEQ multiplex PCR; TCRdb stores in-frame clones only, minus some. The sample consists of 60,000 to 95,000 clones, around 90% of them appearing once. CDR3 size: 13 residues. Per germline, CDR1 SGHNT and CDR2 YENEEA. V lost 1 base and J lost 3, with 5 bases in between. This chain joins TRBV11-3 and TRBJ2-3; unclear D gene. The specimen sequenced was peripheral blood. This clonotype was sampled from a woman aged 80 or older with active or convalescent COVID-19. This CDR3 reads CASSLGRTDTQYF. CDR3 in DNA: TGTGCCAGCAGCTTAGGCAGGACAGATACGCAGTATTTT.